One sample yielded the 28 T cell receptor beta chains listed below, sequenced in a study of T cell repertoires in cytomegalovirus infection. TCRdb recomputed calls from the reads with MiXCR, one row per CDR3 protein. Of about 740,000 distinct CDR3 sequences in the sample, 35% are singletons; the top ten hold roughly 2.8%. Material for sequencing was PBMCs. The receptors were sampled from a human donor in good health (CMV status not recorded). Some clones in this sample may be carry-over from other donors' samples.

The chain employs TRBV5-1 and TRBJ1-6, with TRBD1 as a possible D gene (6 bases). Deletions cut 3 bases from V and 8 bases from J, with 15 bases between. CDR1 and CDR2 from the germline V gene are SGHRS and YFSETQ. The CDR3 extends over 15 amino acids. The CDR3 DNA sequence: TGCGCCAGCAGCTCGACCGGGACACAAGATTCACCCCTCCACTTT. Encoded protein: CASSSTGTQDSPLHF.

This clonotype was seen only a few times. V usage is TRBV12-3 or TRBV12-4 and J usage is TRBJ2-7; tentatively, D is TRBD2 (5 bases). This CDR3 comprises 12 residues. The V end lost 10 bases, the J end lost 3 bases, and 13 bases lay between the germline ends. CDR3 sequence: CATGVNYYEQYF. In DNA form, the CDR3 reads TGTGCCACCGGGGTGAACTACTACGAGCAGTACTTC.

This clonotype was seen repeatedly, ten times or more. The gene calls are TRBV7-2 and TRBJ2-7; D call uncertain. V lost 1 base, J lost 0 bases, and 13 bases lay in between. The CDR3 is made up of 16 amino acids. Germline V gene data show CDR1 as SGHTA and CDR2 as FQGNSA. The CDR3 here is CASSLVGGVSSYEQYF. In DNA form, the CDR3 reads TGTGCCAGCAGCTTAGTAGGTGGGGTTAGCTCCTACGAGCAGTACTTC.

This clonotype was seen a handful of times. This chain links TRBV19 with TRBJ1-5; perhaps TRBD1 as D (6 bases). In germline, CDR1 is LNHDA, CDR2 SQIVND (reference sequence). CDR3 size: 14 residues. Trimming took off 5 bases at V and 4 bases at J, with 12 bases between the two ends. The CDR3 sequence: CASSYRQENQPQHF. The CDR3 DNA is TGTGCCAGTAGTTACCGACAGGAAAATCAGCCCCAGCATTTT. The full variable domain, in which reference TRBV19 and TRBJ1-5 provide the parts outside the CDR3, is DGGITQSPKYLFRKEGQNVTLSCEQNLNHDAMYWYRQDPGQGLRLIYYSQIVNDFQKGDIAEGYSVSREKKESFPLTVTSAQKNPTAFYLCASSYRQENQPQHFGDGTRLSIL.

This clonotype has just a few counts. This rearrangement joins TRBV7-2 to TRBJ2-7; no definite D call. Germline V gives CDR1 SGHTA, CDR2 FQGNSA. Trimming stripped 5 bases from V and 1 base from J, with 12 bases between. There are 14 residues in the CDR3. In DNA form, the CDR3 reads TGTGCCAGCAGCCCGATCGGCAAATCCTACGAGCAGTACTTC. It specifies CASSPIGKSYEQYF.

In the case of this clonotype: A read error is possible here, since a much larger clone lies one base away. J is TRBJ2-2 and V is TRBV7-2, with D possibly called TRBD1 or TRBD2 (5 bases each). CDR3 length equals 16 residues. V gave up 6 bases and J gave up 4 bases, with 18 bases separating them. CDR1 is SGHTA and CDR2 is FQGNSA in the germline V gene. CDR3 in DNA: TGTGCCAGCAGGCGTAACCGGGACCCCCCCACCGGGGAGCTGTTTTTT. It translates to CASRRNRDPPTGELFF. Variable domain in full (rest from reference TRBV7-2 and TRBJ2-2): GAGVSQSPSNKVTEKGKDVELRCDPISGHTALYWYRQSLGQGLEFLIYFQGNSAPDKSGLPSDRFSAERTGGSVSTLTIQRTQQEDSAVYLCASRRNRDPPTGELFFGEGSRLTVL.

V usage is TRBV20-1 and J usage is TRBJ1-1; D is undetermined. The CDR3 covers 12 residues. The V gene's germline CDR1 is DFQATT and CDR2 SNEGSKA (reference sequence). Trimming stripped 2 bases from V and 1 base from J, with 5 bases between. CDR3 bases: TGCAGTGCTAGACGCGCGAACACTGAAGCTTTCTTT. Residues: CSARRANTEAFF.

The rearrangement links TRBV9 to TRBJ2-5; 8 nucleotides agree with TRBD1. The CDR3 is 15 amino acids. V lost 0 bases, J lost 2 bases, and 3 bases stayed unmatched. CDR1 SGDLS and CDR2 YYNGEE come from the germline V gene. The CDR3 nucleotides are TGTGCCAGCAGCGTAGACAGGGGGTGGCAAGAGACCCAGTACTTC. Protein product: CASSVDRGWQETQYF.

This clonotype has a count of ten or more. V usage is TRBV7-2 and J usage is TRBJ2-7; D call uncertain. Germline CDR1 reads SGHTA; CDR2 reads FQGNSA. Trimming took off 0 bases at V and 6 bases at J, with 15 bases between the two ends. The CDR3 contains 15 residues. DNA of the CDR3: TGTGCCAGCAGCTTAGCCCGTGGGTATAAGAGCGAGCAGTACTTC. It yields the protein CASSLARGYKSEQYF.

This clonotype was observed a handful of times. The rearrangement joins TRBV10-3 to TRBJ2-5; no clear D. Germline V gene lookup returns CDR1 ENHRY and CDR2 SYGVKD. V was clipped by 4 bases and J by 3 bases, with 9 bases between them. The CDR3 extends over 13 amino acids. DNA of the CDR3: TGTGCCATCAGTGTTGGGGTAAAAGAGACCCAGTACTTC. This translates into CAISVGVKETQYF.

The chain joins TRBV28 to TRBJ2-7, with 9 bases fitting TRBD1. Germline lookup yields CDR1 MDHEN and CDR2 SYDVKM. Trimming removed 5 bases from V and 4 bases from J; junction bases left unmatched: 9. The CDR3 length is 15 residues. CDR3 sequence: CASSGTGTGTYEQYF. The CDR3 bases are TGTGCCAGCAGTGGAACCGGGACAGGGACGTACGAGCAGTACTTC.

This sequence joins TRBV10-2 and TRBJ1-6; D is perhaps TRBD1 (5 bases). Germline-derived CDR1 and CDR2 are WSHSY and SAAADI. The CDR3 sequence is 15 residues long. Trimming pared 7 bases from V and 12 bases from J, leaving 22 bases between. DNA of the CDR3: TGCGCCAGCATTGATATCCCAGGGCGACTGGGACCCCTCCACTTT. Translation gives CASIDIPGRLGPLHF.

This clonotype was recorded a few times. V gene TRBV6-5 combines with J gene TRBJ2-7; D might be TRBD1 (6 bases). From germline, CDR1 is MNHEY and CDR2 SVGAGI. This CDR3 has 14 residues. With 2 bases removed from V and 2 bases from J, the gap between germline ends came to 10 bases. For the CDR3, the DNA is TGTGCCAGCAGTTACACAGGGTCTACCTACGAGCAGTACTTC. Amino acids: CASSYTGSTYEQYF.

This clonotype has just a few counts. This chain uses TRBV24-1 with TRBJ1-1; the match to TRBD1 covers 8 bases. The CDR3 has 16 residues. Per the germline V gene, CDR1 is KGHDR and CDR2 is SFDVKD. V gave up 4 bases and J gave up 3 bases; unmatched junction bases: 9. DNA of the CDR3: TGTGCCACCAGTGAATCGGACAGGGTAGGGTACACTGAAGCTTTCTTT. Encoded protein: CATSESDRVGYTEAFF.

With regard to this clonotype: An end of the junction does not agree with germline; a read error may underlie this. The chain combines TRBV12-3 or TRBV12-4 with TRBJ1-2, with 10 bases fitting TRBD1. CDR3 length: 16 amino acids. CDR3 sequence: CASTFGQGGGAYSYTF. The CDR3 nucleotides read TGTGCCAGCACTTTCGGACAGGGGGGGGGAGCCTATAGCTACACCTTC.

This clonotype was observed many times. At one end, the junction sequence differs from germline, possibly due to a read error. The chain has TRBV5-1 and TRBJ1-1, with 7 bases that match TRBD1. The CDR3 has 13 amino acids. Germline V CDR1 and CDR2: SGHRS, YFSETQ. The CDR3 DNA reads TGTGCCAGCAGCCGACAGGGGAACACTGAAGCTTTCTTT. This encodes CASSRQGNTEAFF.

The sample holds a few counts of this clonotype. The rearrangement uses TRBV7-9 and TRBJ1-4; D is uncertain. With 5 bases removed from V and 4 bases from J, the gap between germline ends came to 14 bases. The germline V gene encodes CDR1 SEHNR and CDR2 FQNEAQ (reference sequence). The CDR3 is 15 amino acids. The CDR3 reads CASSPITRGNEKLFF. In nucleotides, the CDR3 is TGTGCCAGCAGCCCTATAACTCGGGGTAATGAAAAACTGTTTTTT.

In nucleotides, the CDR3 is TGCGCCAGCAGTCGCACCGGGACAGGGGGTTACAATGAGCAGTTCTTC. It translates to CASSRTGTGGYNEQFF. The V gene is TRBV4-1, the J gene TRBJ2-1; 11 nucleotides agree with TRBD1. Germline assignment: CDR1 MGHRA and CDR2 YSYEKL. V trimming: 6 bases; J trimming: 4 bases; junction bases outside the gene matches: 8. This CDR3 is built from 16 residues.

V and J are TRBV6-6 and TRBJ1-1, with a possible D match to TRBD1 (5 bases). The V end was cut by 0 bases, the J end by 4 bases, with 18 bases between. In germline, CDR1 is MNHNY, CDR2 SVGAGI (reference sequence). This CDR3 spans 17 amino acids. Here the CDR3 reads CASSYSRWGRVGTEAFF. The CDR3, as DNA: TGTGCCAGCAGTTACTCACGTTGGGGCAGGGTAGGCACTGAAGCTTTCTTT.

The chain recombines TRBV6-8 with TRBJ2-7; possible D gene TRBD1, 6 bases. V was trimmed by 6 bases and J by 4 bases, leaving 13 bases between them. The CDR3 runs 13 residues. CDR1 is MNHGY, CDR2 SAAAGT, per germline. The CDR3, as DNA: TGTGCCAGCAGGGGGGCAGGGGCTTACGAGCAGTACTTC. It codes for CASRGAGAYEQYF.

This clonotype was counted many times. The V and J genes are TRBV6-1 and TRBJ2-1; TRBD1 agrees at 8 bases. Germline V CDR1 and CDR2: MNHNS, SASEGT. The CDR3 loop spans 13 amino acids. Trimming took 6 bases from V and 3 from J; bases not matched to a gene: 1. The DNA of the CDR3 is TGTGCCAGCAGCAGGGGGCTCTACAATGAGCAGTTCTTC. It translates to CASSRGLYNEQFF.

The table lists this clonotype with a few counts. The chain is built from TRBV28 and TRBJ1-1; 7 nucleotides agree with TRBD1. V lost 5 bases and J lost 0; bases outside the gene matches: 12. The germline CDR1 and CDR2 sequences are MDHEN and SYDVKM. The CDR3 contains 17 residues. CDR3 protein: CASSPPPAGQLNTEAFF. Written as DNA, the CDR3 is TGTGCCAGCAGTCCTCCCCCCGCGGGACAGTTGAACACTGAAGCTTTCTTT.

The V gene is TRBV10-3, the J gene TRBJ2-3, with 13 bases aligning to TRBD2. The CDR3 totals 15 residues. With 6 bases clipped from V and 1 base from J, the junction kept 1 base outside the gene matches. Germline V gene lookup returns CDR1 ENHRY and CDR2 SYGVKD. This CDR3 is CAIRGLAGGTDTQYF. The CDR3 coding sequence is TGTGCCATCAGAGGACTAGCGGGGGGCACAGATACGCAGTATTTT.

V is TRBV3-1 and J is TRBJ2-1; tentatively, D is TRBD2 (6 bases). Looked up from germline, CDR1 is LGHDT and CDR2 is YNNKEL (reference sequence). The CDR3 has 15 amino acids. Trimming pared 0 bases from V and 6 bases from J, leaving 12 bases between. The CDR3 spells CASSQDIRESNEQFF. The CDR3 DNA reads TGTGCCAGCAGCCAAGATATACGGGAGAGCAATGAGCAGTTCTTC.

V gene TRBV9 combines with J gene TRBJ1-2, with D possibly matching TRBD1 (5 bases). V was clipped by 0 bases and J by 4 bases, with 13 bases between them. Germline V gene lookup returns CDR1 SGDLS and CDR2 YYNGEE. This CDR3 contains 15 residues. The CDR3 here is CASSVATGSFYGYTF. The CDR3, as DNA: TGTGCCAGCAGCGTAGCAACAGGTTCCTTCTATGGCTACACCTTC.

The rearrangement links TRBV7-6 to TRBJ2-2; 10 positions match TRBD2. CDR1 SGHVS and CDR2 FNYEAQ come from the germline V gene. This CDR3 region has 15 residues. The V segment lost 0 bases and the J segment 5 bases; nucleotides outside the gene matches: 0. The CDR3, as DNA: TGTGCCAGCAGCTTAGCAGCGGGAGGGACCGGGGAGCTGTTTTTT. The encoded protein is CASSLAAGGTGELFF.

This clonotype was counted a few times. The J gene is TRBJ1-5, the V gene TRBV28; no reliable D call. Germline CDR1 is MDHEN and CDR2 is SYDVKM. The CDR3 totals 14 residues. Trimming shortened V by 2 bases and J by 4 bases, and 9 bases separated the two germline ends. The chain's CDR3 is CASSLMTSNQPQHF. In nucleotides, the CDR3 is TGTGCCAGCAGTTTAATGACCTCAAATCAGCCCCAGCATTTT. The full variable domain, completed using reference TRBV28 and TRBJ1-5, is DVKVTQSSRYLVKRTGEKVFLECVQDMDHENMFWYRQDPGLGLRLIYFSYDVKMKEKGDIPEGYSVSREKKERFSLILESASTNQTSMYLCASSLMTSNQPQHFGDGTRLSIL.

The CDR3 region is CASSGRGLAGDGNTGELFF. The CDR3 nucleotides read TGTGCCAGCAGCGGGCGGGGGCTAGCGGGAGATGGGAACACCGGGGAGCTGTTTTTT. This rearrangement joins TRBV28 to TRBJ2-2; TRBD2 matches 10 bases. J gave up 1 base and V 6 bases, and 14 bases lay outside the gene matches. The CDR3 spans 19 residues. The germline V gene encodes CDR1 MDHEN and CDR2 SYDVKM. The full variable domain, its missing parts supplied by reference TRBV28 and TRBJ2-2, is DVKVTQSSRYLVKRTGEKVFLECVQDMDHENMFWYRQDPGLGLRLIYFSYDVKMKEKGDIPEGYSVSREKKERFSLILESASTNQTSMYLCASSGRGLAGDGNTGELFFGEGSRLTVL.